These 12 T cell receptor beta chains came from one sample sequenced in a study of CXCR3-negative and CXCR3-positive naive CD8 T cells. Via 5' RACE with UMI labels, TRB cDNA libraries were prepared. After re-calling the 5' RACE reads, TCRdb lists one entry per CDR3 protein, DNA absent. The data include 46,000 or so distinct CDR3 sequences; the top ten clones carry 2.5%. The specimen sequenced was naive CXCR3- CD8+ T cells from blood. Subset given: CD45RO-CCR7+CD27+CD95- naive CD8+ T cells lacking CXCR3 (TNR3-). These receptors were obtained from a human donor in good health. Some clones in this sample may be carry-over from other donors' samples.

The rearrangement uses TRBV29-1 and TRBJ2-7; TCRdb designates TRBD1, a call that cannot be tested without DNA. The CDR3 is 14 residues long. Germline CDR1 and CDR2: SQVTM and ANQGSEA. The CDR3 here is CSVGPGQGAYEQYF.

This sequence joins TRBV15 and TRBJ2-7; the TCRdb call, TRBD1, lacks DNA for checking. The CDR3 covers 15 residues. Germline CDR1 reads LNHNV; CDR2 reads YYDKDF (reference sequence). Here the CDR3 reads CATSREGQGFDEQYF. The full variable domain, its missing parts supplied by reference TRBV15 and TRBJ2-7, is DAMVIQNPRYQVTQFGKPVTLSCSQTLNHNVMYWYQQKSSQAPKLLFHYYDKDFNNEADTPDNFQSRRPNTSFCFLDIRSPGLGDTAMYLCATSREGQGFDEQYFGPGTRLTVT.

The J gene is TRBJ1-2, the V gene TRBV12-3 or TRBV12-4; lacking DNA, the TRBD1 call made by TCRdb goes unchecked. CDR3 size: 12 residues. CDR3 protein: CARDRPLYGYTF.

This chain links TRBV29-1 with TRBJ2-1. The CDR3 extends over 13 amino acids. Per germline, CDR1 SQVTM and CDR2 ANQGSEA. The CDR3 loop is CSVVGESYNEQFF.

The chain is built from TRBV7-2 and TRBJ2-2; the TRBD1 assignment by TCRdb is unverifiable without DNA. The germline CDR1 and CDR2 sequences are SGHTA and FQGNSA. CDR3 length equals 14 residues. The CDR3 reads CASSLYTGTGELFF.

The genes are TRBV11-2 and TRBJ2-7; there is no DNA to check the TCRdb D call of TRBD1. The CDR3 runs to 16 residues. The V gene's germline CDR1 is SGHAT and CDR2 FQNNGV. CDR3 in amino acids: CASSLAGTEVSYEQYF.

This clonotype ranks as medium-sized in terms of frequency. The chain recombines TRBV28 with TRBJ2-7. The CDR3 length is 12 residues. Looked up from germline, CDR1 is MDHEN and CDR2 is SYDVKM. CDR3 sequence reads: CASCDFQYEQYF. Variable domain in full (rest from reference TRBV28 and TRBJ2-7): DVKVTQSSRYLVKRTGEKVFLECVQDMDHENMFWYRQDPGLGLRLIYFSYDVKMKEKGDIPEGYSVSREKKERFSLILESASTNQTSMYLCASCDFQYEQYFGPGTRLTVT.

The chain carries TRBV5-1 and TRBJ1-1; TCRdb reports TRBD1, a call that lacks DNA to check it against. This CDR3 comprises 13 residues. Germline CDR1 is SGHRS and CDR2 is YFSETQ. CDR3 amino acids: CASSLNRGTEAFF.

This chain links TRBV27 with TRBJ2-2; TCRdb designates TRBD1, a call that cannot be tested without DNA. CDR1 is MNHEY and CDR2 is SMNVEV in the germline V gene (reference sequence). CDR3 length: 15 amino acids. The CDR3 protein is CASSLRTANTGELFF.

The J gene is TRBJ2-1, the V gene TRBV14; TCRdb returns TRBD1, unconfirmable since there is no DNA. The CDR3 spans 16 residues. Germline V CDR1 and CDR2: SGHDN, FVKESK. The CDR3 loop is CASSQVNGQGENEQFF.

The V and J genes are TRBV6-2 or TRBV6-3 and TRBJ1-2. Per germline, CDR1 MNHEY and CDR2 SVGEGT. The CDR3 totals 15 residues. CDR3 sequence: CDSSYSGGGNYGYTF.

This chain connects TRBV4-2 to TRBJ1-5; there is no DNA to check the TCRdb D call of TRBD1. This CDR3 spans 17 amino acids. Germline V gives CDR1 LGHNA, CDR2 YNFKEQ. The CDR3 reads CASSLEQGARGNQPQHF.